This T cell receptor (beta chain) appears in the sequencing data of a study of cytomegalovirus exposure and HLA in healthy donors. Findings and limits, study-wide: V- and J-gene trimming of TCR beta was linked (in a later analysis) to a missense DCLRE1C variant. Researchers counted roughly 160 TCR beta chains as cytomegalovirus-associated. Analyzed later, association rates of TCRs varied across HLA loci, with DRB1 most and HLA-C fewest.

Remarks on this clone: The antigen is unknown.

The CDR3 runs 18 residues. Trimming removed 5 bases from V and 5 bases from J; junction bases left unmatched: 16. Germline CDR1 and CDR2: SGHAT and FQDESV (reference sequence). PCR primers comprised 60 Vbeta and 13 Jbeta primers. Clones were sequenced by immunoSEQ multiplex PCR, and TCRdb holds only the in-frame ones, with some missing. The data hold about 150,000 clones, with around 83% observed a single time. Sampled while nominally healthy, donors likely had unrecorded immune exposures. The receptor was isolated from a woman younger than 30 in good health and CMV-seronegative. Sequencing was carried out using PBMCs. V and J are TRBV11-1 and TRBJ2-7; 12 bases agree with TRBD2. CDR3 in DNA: TGTGCCAGCAGCCAGACTAGCGGGAGTAGTTTCTTTTTGGACGAGCAGTACTTC. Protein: CASSQTSGSSFFLDEQYF.